Listed below are T cell receptor beta chains from one sample, sequenced in a study of T-cell reconstitution after alpha-beta-depleted transplantation in children. MiXCR, applied by TCRdb to the PCR reads, yields one record per CDR3 protein. The sample records a few hundred thousand distinct CDR3 sequences, over 9.5% being singletons. Sequenced here: PBMCs, sampled before TCRalphabeta/CD19-depleted stem cell transplant. The receptor set was obtained from a boy in the first two years of life with acute myeloid leukemia, due to receive a stem cell transplant. Both conserved end residues are part of each CDR3.

j_gene: TRBJ1-2; v_gene: TRBV19; CDR3aa: CASSAQDLPTNGYTF
j_gene: TRBJ2-5; v_gene: TRBV6-6; CDR3aa: CASSYRGLQTQYF
j_gene: TRBJ2-5; v_gene: TRBV9; CDR3aa: CASSFGQGEKETQYF
j_gene: TRBJ2-1; v_gene: TRBV6-5; CDR3aa: CASSYPQGPNEQFF
j_gene: TRBJ1-5; v_gene: TRBV6-2/TRBV6-3; CDR3aa: CASRRTVYSNQPQHF
j_gene: TRBJ1-5; v_gene: TRBV24-1; CDR3aa: CATSGGAGASNQPQHF
j_gene: TRBJ2-1; v_gene: TRBV9; CDR3aa: CASSPIPSAYEQFF
j_gene: TRBJ2-1; v_gene: TRBV6-1; CDR3aa: CASSEGQSPYNEQFF
j_gene: TRBJ1-1; v_gene: TRBV5-1; CDR3aa: CASSSSRVINTEAFF
j_gene: TRBJ2-1; v_gene: TRBV29-1; CDR3aa: CSVEDRSSKRDLQYNEQFF
j_gene: TRBJ2-2; v_gene: TRBV24-1; CDR3aa: CATRGTANTGELFF
j_gene: TRBJ2-3; v_gene: TRBV7-6; CDR3aa: CASSLLRTRTDTQYF
j_gene: TRBJ2-1; v_gene: TRBV4-1; CDR3aa: CASDGGFNNEQFF
j_gene: TRBJ2-2; v_gene: TRBV7-2; CDR3aa: CASSLVGLVGELFF
j_gene: TRBJ2-1; v_gene: TRBV2; CDR3aa: CAFCLGGTSGDSSYNEQFF
j_gene: TRBJ1-5; v_gene: TRBV3-1; CDR3aa: CAFRSSGHALLTDQPQHF
j_gene: TRBJ2-1; v_gene: TRBV6-4; CDR3aa: CASSDPGTSDEQFF
j_gene: TRBJ2-3; v_gene: TRBV11-3; CDR3aa: CASSLGLGTGRSLLTDTQYF
j_gene: TRBJ2-5; v_gene: TRBV4-1; CDR3aa: CASKKFGSMRETQYF
j_gene: TRBJ2-2; v_gene: TRBV4-3; CDR3aa: CASSQDRRQGWHTGELFF
j_gene: TRBJ2-1; v_gene: TRBV28; CDR3aa: CASSFEPLYNEQFF
j_gene: TRBJ2-5; v_gene: TRBV10-3; CDR3aa: CAISDPGRVGETQYF
j_gene: TRBJ2-5; v_gene: TRBV7-6; CDR3aa: CASSLQTGETQYF
j_gene: TRBJ1-5; v_gene: TRBV28; CDR3aa: CASSFYYSNQPQHF
j_gene: TRBJ2-1; v_gene: TRBV7-3; CDR3aa: CASSLSGSKDEQFF
j_gene: TRBJ2-3; v_gene: TRBV7-9; CDR3aa: CASSIGTSAQYF
j_gene: TRBJ1-5; v_gene: TRBV28; CDR3aa: CASSRQGNRNQPQHF
j_gene: TRBJ1-5; v_gene: TRBV7-2; CDR3aa: CASSFRDQPQHF
j_gene: TRBJ2-3; v_gene: TRBV9; CDR3aa: CASSVVRAWDTQYF
j_gene: TRBJ2-1; v_gene: TRBV14; CDR3aa: CASSVRWGSPLNEQFF
j_gene: TRBJ2-7; v_gene: TRBV10-1; CDR3aa: CASSVGDRGLPFTYEQYF
j_gene: TRBJ2-7; v_gene: TRBV7-2; CDR3aa: CATQNSGAYEQYF
j_gene: TRBJ2-7; v_gene: TRBV28; CDR3aa: CASSPHGTSGKEQYF
j_gene: TRBJ1-1; v_gene: TRBV6-5; CDR3aa: CASSYSRGNTEAFF
j_gene: TRBJ2-7; v_gene: TRBV7-2; CDR3aa: CASTWTGDEQYF
j_gene: TRBJ2-5; v_gene: TRBV12-3/TRBV12-4; CDR3aa: CASSFGQANQETQYF
j_gene: TRBJ2-5; v_gene: TRBV6-1; CDR3aa: CASIASGTGEETQYF
j_gene: TRBJ2-5; v_gene: TRBV5-1; CDR3aa: CASSRDIKETQYF
j_gene: TRBJ1-1; v_gene: TRBV5-1; CDR3aa: CASRAGGTEAFF
j_gene: TRBJ1-2; v_gene: TRBV11-3; CDR3aa: CASSQAGVASGYGYTF
j_gene: TRBJ1-1; v_gene: TRBV5-4; CDR3aa: CASSLHGPNTEAFF
j_gene: TRBJ2-1; v_gene: TRBV28; CDR3aa: CASSYSLSSYNEQFF
j_gene: TRBJ2-7; v_gene: TRBV20-1; CDR3aa: CSARGRIYEQYF
j_gene: TRBJ2-7; v_gene: TRBV29-1; CDR3aa: CSVAGLAENEQYF
j_gene: TRBJ2-3; v_gene: TRBV24-1; CDR3aa: CATSDLQGTDTQYF
j_gene: TRBJ2-7; v_gene: TRBV7-2; CDR3aa: CASSLCVTSGCSSYEQYF
j_gene: TRBJ2-2; v_gene: TRBV6-5; CDR3aa: CASSSRGQLNTGELFF
j_gene: TRBJ2-1; v_gene: TRBV12-3/TRBV12-4; CDR3aa: CASTTTSGYNEQFF
j_gene: TRBJ2-3; v_gene: TRBV6-5; CDR3aa: CASSYSTLAGSSADTQYF
j_gene: TRBJ2-7; v_gene: TRBV23-1; CDR3aa: CASSESTRDRGTYEQYF
j_gene: TRBJ2-1; v_gene: TRBV5-8; CDR3aa: CASSLNMYNEQFF
j_gene: TRBJ2-3; v_gene: TRBV28; CDR3aa: CASRVDTDTQYF
j_gene: TRBJ2-1; v_gene: TRBV12-3/TRBV12-4; CDR3aa: CASSFRASGVISYNEQFF
j_gene: TRBJ2-7; v_gene: TRBV7-9; CDR3aa: CASSLDGRQGPPYEQYF
j_gene: TRBJ2-1; v_gene: TRBV3-1; CDR3aa: CASSQEASGSHEQFF
j_gene: TRBJ2-7; v_gene: TRBV29-1; CDR3aa: CSVKTSGVYEQYF
j_gene: TRBJ2-4; v_gene: TRBV6-2/TRBV6-3; CDR3aa: CAGKRSGGEDIQYF
j_gene: TRBJ1-6; v_gene: TRBV10-3; CDR3aa: CAIRAGQGNSPLHF